The subject of this entry is one TCR beta chain. The data originate from a study of PD-L1 blockade in urothelial cancer. Time point defined: pretreatment peripheral blood. TCRdb's copy holds only in-frame clones and misses some; the assay was immunoSEQ multiplex PCR. This table holds approximately 41,000 clones, approximately 86% found once. This CDR3 comprises 16 residues. CDR1 and CDR2 (germline): LNHDA, SQIVND (reference sequence). The V segment lost 7 bases and the J segment 4 bases; nucleotides outside the gene matches: 11. The clonotype was recovered from an elderly man with urothelial cancer. The sample here was PBMCs, taken around atezolizumab (anti-PD-L1) treatment. The J gene is TRBJ2-1, the V gene TRBV19; TRBD2 matches at 9 bases. The CDR3 loop reads CASTGVAGVTYNEQFF. The CDR3 nucleotides read TGTGCCAGTACTGGGGTAGCGGGGGTTACGTACAATGAGCAGTTCTTC.